This TCR beta chain was recorded in a study of OX40 agonist ivuxolimab in advanced cancers. This CDR3 spans 13 amino acids. CDR1 and CDR2 (germline): SNHLY, FYNNEI. Sequenced by immunoSEQ multiplex PCR; TCRdb stores in-frame clones only, minus some. The profile covers around 86,000 clones, with over 65% appearing a single time and 2.5% to 3% taken by the ten largest. This clone was seen just once. What it binds is not known. Study-level findings and limits: CD8+ T cells averaged more expanded clones than CD4+.

The sequence came from an adult with an advanced solid tumor such as melanoma, head and neck, liver or kidney cancer. Sequences were derived from CD4+ or CD8+ T cells sorted from blood, sampled in a trial of the OX40 agonist ivuxolimab. The gene calls are TRBV2 and TRBJ1-1; D is uncertain. The CDR3 region has the DNA TGTGCTAAGGCCGAGGGCTTGAACACTGAAGCTTTCTTT. As protein: CAKAEGLNTEAFF.